The clone carrying this TCR beta chain showed up just a few times. This sample was taken from a study of blood T cell repertoires in COVID-19. Study information: The samples span acute and convalescent COVID-19 from the United States, Italy and Spain. PBMCs, B-cell-depleted T cells, or T cells were the source of the cDNA or gDNA that made up the material.

The repertoire was sequenced with immunoSEQ multiplex PCR; TCRdb's copy has only in-frame clones and lacks some. The top ten hold about a sixth of the sample, which has hundreds of thousands of clones, around four fifths seen once. The CDR3 sequence is 17 residues long. Per the germline V gene, CDR1 is SGHRS and CDR2 is YFSETQ. V was pared by 4 bases and J by 8 bases, with 13 bases of the junction left unmatched. This chain connects TRBV5-1 to TRBJ1-6; TRBD1 matches 9 bases. The sequenced sample consisted of peripheral blood. The TCR originated in an elderly woman with active or convalescent COVID-19. Written as DNA, the CDR3 is TGCGCCAGCAGCCGGTTACCGGGACAGGGTATCGATTCACCCCTCCACTTT. The encoded protein is CASSRLPGQGIDSPLHF.